A single sample is the source of the 8 T cell receptor beta chains below, sequenced in a study of T cells in women clearing cervical HPV infection. Libraries were prepared by immunoSEQ multiplex PCR; TCRdb keeps only in-frame clonotypes and omits some of them. The table gives some 39,000 clones; the top ten clones make up 3.7% of it. The sample was blood buffy coat. Receptors originate from a woman between 18 and 75 years old with a cervical HPV16 infection that either progressed to CIN3+ or cleared (not recorded which).

About this clone: The read gets to within 3 residues of the CDR3 end, and the germline J gene fills in the rest. The chain employs TRBV28 and TRBJ2-3; D possibly corresponds to TRBD1 (6 bases). The germline gives CDR1 MDHEN, CDR2 SYDVKM. The ends were cut back, 6 bases at V and 2 bases at J, with 15 bases in the middle. CDR3 length equals 15 residues. CDR3 region: CASSLRGRPTDTQYF. The DNA read from the CDR3 is TGTGCCAGCAGCCTCAGGGGAAGACCCACAGATACG.

Comment on this clone: The read falls 3 residues short of the CDR3 end, and the missing part is taken from the germline J gene. The chain couples TRBV6-4 to TRBJ2-1, with 13 nucleotides matching TRBD2. This CDR3 has 15 residues. Per the germline V gene, CDR1 is MRHNA and CDR2 is SNTAGT. Losses at the gene ends were 3 bases for V and 7 bases for J; bases not matched to a gene: 3. The sequenced CDR3 bases are TGTGCCAGCAGTGAACTAGCGGGGGGGGTTAATGAG. It specifies CASSELAGGVNE. The full CDR3 protein is CASSELAGGVNEQFF.

Concerning this clone: The sequenced fragment ends 3 residues before the CDR3 boundary, so the rest is inferred from the germline J gene. This chain links TRBV5-6 with TRBJ1-2; 8 positions agree with TRBD1. V lost 4 bases, J lost 2 bases, and 4 bases stayed unmatched. The germline CDR1 and CDR2 sequences are SGHDT and YYEEEE. This CDR3 is built from 14 residues. Partial CDR3 DNA: TGTGCCAGCAGCCCCGGGACAGGAAACTATGGC. Protein: CASSPGTGNYG. The full CDR3 reads CASSPGTGNYGYTF.

Notes on this clone: An end of the junction differs from the germline gene, which may be a read error. The read halts 3 residues ahead of the CDR3 end, with the missing end drawn from the germline J gene. The V gene is TRBV4-2, the J gene TRBJ1-2, with 8 bases that match TRBD1. The germline CDR1 and CDR2 sequences are LGHNA and YNFKEQ. The CDR3 spans 13 residues. The covered CDR3 bases are TGCGCCAGCAGCCAATGGACAGGGAGTGGC. Encoded protein: CASSQWTGSG. The full CDR3 sequence reads CASSQWTGSGYTF.

Concerning this clone: The CDR3 end is not reached by the read, which stops 3 residues before it; the germline J gene fills it in. The chain is built from TRBV5-1 and TRBJ1-5; possible D gene TRBD1, 5 bases. Per germline, CDR1 SGHRS and CDR2 YFSETQ. The V end lost 0 bases, the J end lost 7 bases, and 14 bases lay between the germline ends. The CDR3 length is 15 residues. The CDR3 bases that were read are TGCGCCAGCAGCTTGGCGGGGGATGATTACCAGCCC. It codes for CASSLAGDDYQP. The whole CDR3 sequence reads CASSLAGDDYQPQHF.

Regarding this clone: The CDR3 extends 3 residues past the end of the read, so its final part is completed from the germline J gene. The chain couples TRBV6-2 or TRBV6-3 to TRBJ2-3; possible D gene TRBD1, 6 bases. The V and J ends lost 6 bases and 7 bases respectively, with 11 bases between them. This CDR3 has 12 amino acids. Germline V gene lookup returns CDR1 MNHEY and CDR2 SVGEGT. CDR3 amino acids: CASSPQGNTQYF. The DNA read from the CDR3 is TGTGCCAGCAGCCCTCAGGGGAATACG.

Turning to this clone: The CDR3 extends 3 residues past the end of the read, so its final part is completed from the germline J gene. The chain combines TRBV5-5 with TRBJ1-2; TRBD1 is a possible D gene (5 bases). V was trimmed by 4 bases and J by 5 bases, leaving 12 bases between them. CDR3 size: 13 residues. Germline V lookup: CDR1 SGHKS, CDR2 YYEKEE (reference sequence). The CDR3 sequence: CASSPQGGYGYTF. Partial CDR3 DNA: TGTGCCAGCAGCCCCCAGGGAGGGTATGGC.

About this clone itself: The read falls 3 residues short of the CDR3 end, and the missing part is taken from the germline J gene. The V gene is TRBV7-2, the J gene TRBJ2-3; a possible D gene is TRBD1 (5 bases). Germline V CDR1 and CDR2: SGHTA, FQGNSA. The CDR3 runs to 14 residues. Trimming removed 4 bases at V and 0 bases at J, with 8 bases between. CDR3 residues: CASSSGQSTDTQYF. The CDR3 bases that were read are TGTGCCAGCAGCTCAGGGCAGAGCACAGATACG.